The present TCR beta chain was sequenced within a study of cytomegalovirus exposure and HLA in healthy donors (dated by TCRdb to the late 2010s). Background on the whole study: In an earlier analysis of several hundred of the donors, roughly 300 Gb of sequence data and 95 million to 130 million unique TCR beta sequences from 180 million or so T cells were reported. The genetic ancestry cluster associated with self-reported Caucasian donors included 65% to 90% of the 398 genotyped donors. The study profiled the T cell repertoires of about 640 subjects by immunosequencing and related them to cytomegalovirus serostatus. Rather than drawing on any new phenotypic data, the later analysis identified candidate immune exposures from TCR beta sequences and the way those sequences occurred across donors. To study patterns of TCR occurrence, a later analysis re-analyzed previously published TCR beta repertoires from 550 to 800 donors and added high-resolution HLA genotyping. Because of strong linkage in the cohort, four to six DR-DQ haplotypes were treated as single units for association and clustering. The study was designed to test whether signatures of past pathogen exposure could be identified by cataloging public T cell receptors. Every repertoire in the discovery cohort had been generated on one and the same sequencing platform. HLA typing covered class I and class II loci at four-digit resolution. The number of typed donors differed by locus: roughly 620-630 for A, B, C, DRB1 and DQB1; 522 for DQA1; approximately 600 for DPA1; and some 470 for DPB1. A separate validation cohort of over a hundred different subjects was used in addition to the approximately 700-subject first cohort. Roughly 300 gigabases of sequencing data and approximately 93 million unique TCR sequences were included in an early release covering over 600 HLA-typed donors. In a later genetic analysis, genome-wide SNP genotypes for 398 of the 666 donors were used, and that subset was treated as a discovery cohort. Across some 400 genotyped donors of the cohort, an average of approximately 220,000 unique TCR beta nucleotide sequences per donor were sequenced, and roughly a sixth of those sequences were non-productive. High-throughput TCR immunosequencing, statistical association of individual TCRs with disease status, and machine learning were combined to predict cytomegalovirus infection status. Donor age, sex, ethnicity and CMV serostatus were collected together with the repertoire data. An earlier analysis of around 540 of the donors applied high-throughput TCR beta sequencing to assess whether each TCR beta V gene segment acted as functional or pseudogenic. Findings and caveats that apply to the study as a whole: Because some donors lacked HLA typing at each locus, the association tests relied only on the typed subset. Because counts were too low, about 15 rarely observed V segments, including chromosome 9 orphons, were left out of the earlier analysis of some 640 of the donors. Three of the identified cytomegalovirus-associated TCR beta chains were confirmed in vitro to be specific for cytomegalovirus antigens. A later genetic analysis reported fewer N-insertions in productive TCRs among donors in an Asian-associated ancestry cluster than the roughly 620-donor mean. In a later analysis, several top co-occurrence clusters were reported to appear linked to parvovirus B19, influenza, CMV and Epstein-Barr virus. Presence/absence analyses assumed roughly uniform sequencing depth across donors, an assumption that may not hold. Specific HLA alleles were associated with 18,000 or so TCR beta sequences at a false discovery rate of 0.05 in a later analysis. According to a later analysis, TCR association rates differed among HLA loci, with DRB1 alleles showing the most associated TCRs and HLA-C alleles showing the fewest. In a later analysis, most CMV-associated TCR beta chains were found to appear HLA-restricted, with HLA associations seemingly driven largely by CMV exposure. In the study, 150 to 200 TCR beta chains were listed as associated with cytomegalovirus. A further reported finding was that TCR beta sequences accurately predicted the HLA-A and HLA-B alleles for most subjects in the first cohort. Because the 87-base-pair reads could not distinguish some IMGT-functional V segments, including TRBV6-2 and TRBV6-3, those segments were excluded. Correlated functional status among segregating V segments might reflect linkage disequilibrium, but an unknown experimental factor could not be ruled out. A cluster of highly shared sequence variants was judged likely to be a technical artifact of the sequencing pipeline. In an earlier analysis of 587 of the donors, most TCR beta V segments appeared in productive rearrangements about 90% or about 30% of the time, broadly matching IMGT annotations. Cytomegalovirus status was reported to be diagnosed by the classifier with high specificity and sensitivity in both the original and validation cohorts. The only immune exposure information available for the cohort was CMV serostatus. Across donors, most TCR sequences were observed very rarely, whereas some public TCRs were present in many individuals. When HLA alleles, especially DR and DQ, strongly co-occurred, TCR associations were difficult to assign to individual alleles. A later analysis found that HLA-associated TCR beta chains were more clonally expanded and had lower generation probabilities than equally common non-associated chains. A later genetic analysis associated a missense DCLRE1C variant with V-gene and J-gene trimming of TCR beta chains, and an independent cohort replicated the association. According to the authors, the approach could potentially be generalized to other disease states and immunological phenotypes. This cohort had only TCR beta chains sequenced, and the lack of alpha or paired-chain data limited which features could be detected.

Library prep was done by the immunoSEQ multiplex PCR assay. For the multiplex PCR, a mixture combining 60 forward primers for TCR Vbeta segments and 13 reverse primers for TCR Jbeta segments was used. The CDR3 region of rearranged TCR beta genes was amplified from genomic DNA with a multiplex PCR assay. On the Illumina HiSeq System, the amplified TCR beta libraries were sequenced as 87-base-pair reads. Regarding the original processing steps: A later analysis counted about 80 million unique TCR beta chains across the 700 or so repertoires, and about 10 million of these chains were shared by at least two donors. Raw reads were error-corrected and collapsed into unique sequences with a nearest-neighbor algorithm that merged closely related sequences to remove PCR and sequencing errors. CDR3 sequences were aligned to IMGT reference sequences to assign V, D and J gene segments. For a sequence to be retained, a match of at least six nucleotides to both a V gene segment and a J gene segment was required. Rearrangements were classified as productive when the CDR3 lacked stop codons and remained in frame with V and J, and all other rearrangements were classified as non-productive. CDR3 was defined according to IMGT convention as the region running from the second conserved V-encoded cysteine to the conserved J-encoded phenylalanine. The earlier analysis of 450 to 750 of the donors excluded any sequence lacking an unambiguous match to a single V gene segment. In an earlier analysis of some 590 of the donors, a V segment was called functional when productive rearrangements were above 56.7%, and segregating when the standard deviation between donors exceeded 5%. A statistical classification framework was developed to diagnose cytomegalovirus status using the catalog of TCR beta chain sequences. V and J gene assignment, in a later analysis, came from comparing TCR nucleotide sequences with IMGT/GENE-DB human TR gene sequences. The TCRdist pipeline was used in a later analysis to assign CDR3 sequences and most-parsimonious VDJ recombination scenarios. A later analysis defined each TCR beta chain by its CDR3 amino acid sequence plus V-gene family, and excluded reads lacking a unique V-gene family. A later analysis removed roughly 590 highly shared, low-generation-probability nucleotide sequences to deal with suspected cross-contamination and a sequencing artifact. A later analysis calculated a clonal expansion index for each public chain from normalized within-repertoire ranks of inferred template counts. Generation probabilities in a later analysis came from a VDJ recombination model fitted to out-of-frame rearrangements, and those results were checked against IGoR. In a later analysis, TCR-TCR, TCR-HLA and TCR-CMV co-occurrence was scored with hypergeometric tests, and a repertoire-size bias correction was applied to TCR pairs. A later analysis estimated false discovery rates by permuting HLA or CMV assignments 20 times. A later analysis grouped co-occurring TCRs with DBSCAN, adding TCRdist sequence similarity when clustering within HLA-allele-positive subsets. Repertoires with fewer than 30,000 or more than 120,000 public chains, plus five repertoires with anomalous nucleotide sharing, were excluded from co-occurrence clustering. TCRdb took this table from immuneACCESS and kept in-frame rearrangements with V and J called. Such tables lack part of the clones; where checked against another copy, unresolved V genes explain under half of the gap, and the rest is unexplained. Clonal size and the V and J genes are those of that table, whereas D and trimming came from the DNA. The sample records about 130,000 clones, roughly 80% of which are singletons. The top ten clonotypes cover approximately 4% of the sample.

V ends up 1 base short and J 4 bases short, with an unmatched junction base count of 7. In the germline V gene, CDR1 corresponds to SGHRS and CDR2 to YFSETQ. There are 17 amino acids in the CDR3, from cysteine to phenylalanine inclusive. This entry keeps only the CDR3 DNA: 51 bases, framed from base 1. On this clone: Which antigen it targets is not known. The input lacks base qualities; no much larger clone sits a single base away.

The cohort consisted of hundreds of healthy bone marrow donors. Cohort members were all nominally healthy when sampled, although unrecorded immune exposures were likely present. The donor was CMV seropositive and was included in the group of 250 to 350 seropositive cohort members. A peripheral blood sample was collected from each donor, and TCR beta sequencing was performed on peripheral blood mononuclear cells. Genomic DNA was extracted from the blood cell samples with the Qiagen DNeasy Blood Extraction Kit. The sequencing input was PBMCs. The clonotype was recovered from a man younger than 35 in good health and CMV-seropositive. Rearrangement joined TRBV5-1 to TRBJ2-2, with 10 bases aligning to TRBD2. The CDR3 region: CASSLRRSGRGTGELFF. The nucleotide sequence reads as follows: TGCGCCAGCAGCTTGCGTCGAAGCGGGAGGGGCACCGGGGAGCTGTTTTTT.